This entry features one T cell receptor (beta chain) sequence. What it binds is not known. The assay was immunoSEQ multiplex PCR, and TCRdb's table has in-frame clones only and misses some. This table has some 460,000 clones, roughly nine tenths appearing once. This sample stems from a study of Ad26.COV2.S vaccination and SARS-CoV-2 variants. Study background: Ad26.COV2.S arm of COV1001 included the donor. Once, or twice with 56 days between doses, Ad26.COV2.S was given intramuscularly.

This CDR3 spans 17 amino acids. From germline, CDR1 is SGHVS and CDR2 FQNEAQ. V gave up 1 base and J gave up 1 base; unmatched junction bases: 4. The sample's treatment: about 20 received Ad26.COV2.S at low or high dose, single or two shots; about 5 received placebo; per-sample allocation not given. The samples were gathered on day 63 after the first injection of vaccine or placebo. Study results and caveats: Placebo and vaccine recipients had non-spike TCR breadth that was similar. Vaccinees displayed broader spike-specific TCR repertoires than placebo recipients.

The J gene is TRBJ2-1, the V gene TRBV7-8; 10 nucleotides match TRBD2. The sequence was collected from a person aged 18-65 years who received the Ad26.COV2.S COVID-19 vaccine or a placebo. The input for sequencing was peripheral blood, taken in a trial of Ad26.COV2.S vaccine versus placebo. This CDR3 reads CASSLGLAGGSYNEQFF. CDR3 DNA sequence: TGTGCCAGCAGCTTAGGGTTAGCGGGAGGATCCTACAATGAGCAGTTCTTC. The full variable domain, rest sourced from reference TRBV7-8 and TRBJ2-1, is GAGVSQSPRYKVAKRGQDVALRCDPISGHVSLFWYQQALGQGPEFLTYFQNEAQLDKSGLPSDRFFAERPEGSVSTLKIQRTQQEDSAVYLCASSLGLAGGSYNEQFFGPGTRLTVL.